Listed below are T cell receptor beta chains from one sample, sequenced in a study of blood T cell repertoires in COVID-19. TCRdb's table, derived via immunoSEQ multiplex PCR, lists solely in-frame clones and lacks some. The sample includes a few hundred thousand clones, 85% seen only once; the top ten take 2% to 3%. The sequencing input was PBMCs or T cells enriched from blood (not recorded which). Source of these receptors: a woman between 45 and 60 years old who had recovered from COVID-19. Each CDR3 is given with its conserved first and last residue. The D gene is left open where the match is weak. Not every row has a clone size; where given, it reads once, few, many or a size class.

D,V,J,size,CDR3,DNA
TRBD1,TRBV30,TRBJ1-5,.,CAWGQGRNQPQHF,TGTGCCTGGGGACAGGGCCGAAATCAGCCCCAGCATTTT
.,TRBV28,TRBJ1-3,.,CASSSGGSSGNTIYF,TGTGCCAGCAGTTCCGGGGGGTCCTCTGGAAACACCATATATTTT
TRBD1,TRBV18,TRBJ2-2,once,CASSPTGAGTGELFF,TGTGCCAGCTCCCCGACAGGGGCAGGGACCGGGGAGCTGTTTTTT
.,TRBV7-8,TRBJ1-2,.,CASSLERGGLITF,TGTGCCAGCAGCTTAGAACGCGGGGGGCTCATCACCTTC
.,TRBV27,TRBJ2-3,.,CASSLGGGTDTQYF,TGTGCCAGCAGTCTCGGGGGAGGCACAGATACGCAGTATTTT
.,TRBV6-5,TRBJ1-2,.,CASSSFGQIYGYTF,TGTGCCAGCAGTTCGTTTGGGCAGATCTATGGCTACACCTTC
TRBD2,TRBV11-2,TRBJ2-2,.,CASSSGLAGTGELFF,TGTGCCAGCAGCTCGGGACTAGCGGGCACCGGGGAGCTGTTTTTT
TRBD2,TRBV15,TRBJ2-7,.,CATSRDWSSGRSYEQYF,TGTGCCACCAGCAGAGATTGGAGTAGCGGGAGATCCTACGAGCAGTACTTC
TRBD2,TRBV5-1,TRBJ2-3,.,CASSLLLAGGSTDTQYF,TGCGCCAGCAGCTTGCTACTAGCGGGAGGGAGCACAGATACGCAGTATTTT
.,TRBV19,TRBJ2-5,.,CASSIGAGASQETQYF,TGTGCCAGTAGTATTGGGGCAGGGGCGAGCCAAGAGACCCAGTACTTC
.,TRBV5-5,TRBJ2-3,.,CASSLDRRALTDTQYF,TGTGCCAGCAGCTTGGATCGCAGGGCGTTAACAGATACGCAGTATTTT
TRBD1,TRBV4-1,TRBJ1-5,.,CASSQRPDRVHQPQHF,TGCGCCAGCAGCCAACGACCGGACAGGGTCCATCAGCCCCAGCATTTT
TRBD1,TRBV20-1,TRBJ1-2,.,CSASRTGEGYTF,TGCAGTGCTAGTAGGACAGGGGAAGGCTACACCTTC
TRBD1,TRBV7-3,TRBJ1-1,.,CASSSGTGGSEAFF,TGTGCCAGCAGCTCAGGGACAGGTGGCTCTGAAGCTTTCTTT
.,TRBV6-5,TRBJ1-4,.,CASSYSRGQKLFF,TGTGCCAGCAGTTACTCGAGAGGGCAGAAACTGTTTTTT
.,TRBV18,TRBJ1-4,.,CASSRQPFATNEKLFF,TGTGCCAGCTCCCGACAGCCTTTTGCAACTAATGAAAAACTGTTTTTT
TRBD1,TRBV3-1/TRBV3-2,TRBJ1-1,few,CASSTSGGTEAFF,TGTGCCAGCAGCACATCAGGGGGCACTGAAGCTTTCTTT
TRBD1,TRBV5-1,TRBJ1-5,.,CASSFTGEGNQPQHF,TGCGCCAGCAGCTTCACAGGGGAAGGCAATCAGCCCCAGCATTTT
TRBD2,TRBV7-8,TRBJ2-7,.,CASSHVWGRARKQYF,TGTGCCAGCAGCCACGTCTGGGGGAGGGCCCGGAAGCAGTACTTC
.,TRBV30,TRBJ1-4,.,CAWSVAVEKLFF,TGTGCCTGGAGTGTTGCGGTCGAAAAACTGTTTTTT
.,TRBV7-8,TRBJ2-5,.,CASSLDLRGQETQYF,TGTGCCAGCAGCTTAGACTTGAGAGGCCAAGAGACCCAGTACTTC
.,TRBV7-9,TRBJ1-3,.,CASSLRGRNTIYF,TGTGCCAGCAGCTTAAGAGGGAGAAACACCATATATTTT
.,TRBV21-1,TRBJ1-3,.,CASSGDSENTIYF,TGTGCCAGCAGTGGCGACAGCGAAAACACCATATATTTT
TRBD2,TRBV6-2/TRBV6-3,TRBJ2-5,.,CASSSIGLASRETQYF,TGTGCCAGCAGTTCTATCGGACTAGCTTCGCGGGAGACCCAGTACTTC
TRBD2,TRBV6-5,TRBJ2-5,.,CASSTTSGRQTQYF,TGTGCCAGCAGTACTACTAGCGGGAGGCAGACCCAGTACTTC
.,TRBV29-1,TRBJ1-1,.,CSVGGSGVMHAEAFF,TGCAGCGTTGGGGGGTCAGGGGTAATGCACGCTGAAGCTTTCTTT
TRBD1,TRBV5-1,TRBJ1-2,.,CASSLGQGSSGYGYTF,TGCGCCAGCAGCCTGGGACAGGGGAGCTCGGGCTATGGCTACACCTTC
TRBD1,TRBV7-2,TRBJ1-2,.,CASSLRSGTGGYTF,TGTGCCAGCAGCTTACGTAGCGGGACAGGGGGCTACACCTTC
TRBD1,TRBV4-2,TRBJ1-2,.,CASSQDGDRAGYTF,TGTGCCAGCAGCCAAGATGGGGACAGGGCTGGCTACACCTTC
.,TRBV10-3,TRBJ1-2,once,CAISPGTGAILYTF,TGTGCCATCAGCCCCGGGACTGGGGCTATTCTCTACACCTTC
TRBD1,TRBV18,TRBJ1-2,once,CASSRSGTENYGYTF,TGTGCCAGCTCACGCTCTGGGACAGAGAACTATGGCTACACCTTC
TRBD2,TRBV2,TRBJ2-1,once,CASSFSGGTYNEQFF,TGTGCCAGCAGTTTTAGCGGGGGAACTTACAATGAGCAGTTCTTC
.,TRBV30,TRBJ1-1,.,CAYCRGLMNTEAFF,TGTGCTTATTGTAGGGGCCTCATGAACACTGAAGCTTTCTTT
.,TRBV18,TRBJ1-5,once,CASSPLGSGGHQPQHF,TGTGCCAGCTCACCACTTGGCTCCGGGGGGCATCAGCCCCAGCATTTT
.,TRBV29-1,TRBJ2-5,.,CSVDGSLLSPTQYF,TGCAGCGTGGACGGGAGTCTTCTATCCCCGACCCAGTACTTC
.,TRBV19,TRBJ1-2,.,CASSSPDSSFYGYTF,TGTGCCAGTAGTTCTCCGGACAGTTCATTCTATGGCTACACCTTC
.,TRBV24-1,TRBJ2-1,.,CATSDERVYNEQFF,TGTGCCACCAGTGATGAACGGGTTTACAATGAGCAGTTCTTC
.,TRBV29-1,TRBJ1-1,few,CSVADTFGTEAFF,TGCAGCGTTGCGGACACCTTTGGGACTGAAGCTTTCTTT
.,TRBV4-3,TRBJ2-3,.,CASSLRPGGLSTDTQYF,TGCGCCAGCAGCCTCCGACCCGGGGGGCTTAGCACAGATACGCAGTATTTT
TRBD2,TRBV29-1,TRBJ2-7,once,CSVDGGFEQYF,TGCAGCGTTGACGGGGGGTTTGAGCAGTACTTC
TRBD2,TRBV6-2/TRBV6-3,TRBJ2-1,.,CASSQRLASDEQFF,TGTGCCAGCAGTCAAAGACTAGCGTCCGATGAGCAGTTCTTC
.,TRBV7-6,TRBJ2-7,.,CASSSLDSYEQYF,TGTGCCAGCAGCTCGTTGGACAGCTACGAGCAGTACTTC
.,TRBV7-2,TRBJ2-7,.,CASSFSQGRFHEQYF,TGTGCCAGCAGCTTTTCCCAGGGCCGGTTCCACGAGCAGTACTTC
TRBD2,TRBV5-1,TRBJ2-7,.,CASSPVAGTAYEQYF,TGCGCCAGCAGCCCCGTAGCGGGCACAGCCTACGAGCAGTACTTC
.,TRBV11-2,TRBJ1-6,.,CASSLARVGGRYNSPLHF,TGTGCCAGCAGCTTAGCTCGGGTTGGAGGGAGGTATAATTCACCCCTCCACTTT
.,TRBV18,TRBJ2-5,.,CASSPSTGGVQTQYF,TGTGCCAGCTCACCTTCGACAGGCGGTGTCCAGACCCAGTACTTC
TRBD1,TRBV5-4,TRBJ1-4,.,CASSSGTAGGEDEKLFF,TGTGCCAGCAGCTCGGGGACCGCAGGGGGCGAGGATGAAAAACTGTTTTTT
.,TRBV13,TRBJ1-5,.,CASSLGRGPQHF,TGTGCCAGCAGCTTAGGAAGGGGGCCCCAGCATTTT
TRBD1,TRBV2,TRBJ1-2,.,CASSGDRGETYGYTF,TGTGCCAGCAGTGGGGACAGGGGAGAGACCTATGGCTACACCTTC
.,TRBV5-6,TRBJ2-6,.,CASSPGDSGANVLTF,TGTGCCAGCAGCCCTGGAGATTCGGGGGCCAACGTCCTGACTTTC